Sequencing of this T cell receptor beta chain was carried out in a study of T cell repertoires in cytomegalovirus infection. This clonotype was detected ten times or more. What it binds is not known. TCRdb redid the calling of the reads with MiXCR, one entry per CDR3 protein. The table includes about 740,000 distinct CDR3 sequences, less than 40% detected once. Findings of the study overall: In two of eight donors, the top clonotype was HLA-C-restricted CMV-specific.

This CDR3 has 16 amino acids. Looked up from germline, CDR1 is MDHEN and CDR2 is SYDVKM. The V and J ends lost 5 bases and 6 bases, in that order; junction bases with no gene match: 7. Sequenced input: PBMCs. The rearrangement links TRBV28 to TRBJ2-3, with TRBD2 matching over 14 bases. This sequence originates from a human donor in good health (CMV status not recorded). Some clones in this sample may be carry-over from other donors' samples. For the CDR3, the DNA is TGTGCCAGCAGTATGACTAGCGGGGGGGCCGAGGATACGCAGTATTTT. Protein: CASSMTSGGAEDTQYF.